The clone carrying this TCR beta chain has just a few counts. Its cognate antigen is unknown. This sample was included in a study of glioma-infiltrating T cells. Findings and limits, study-wide: CDR3 overlap between tissue and blood was very small. Tissue-blood divergence was below expectation in non-neoplastic patients, above in gliomas.

Using RNA template, CDR3s of TCR alpha and beta were amplified with iRepertoire arm-PCR. One entry per CDR3 protein results from TCRdb running MiXCR on the multiplex PCR reads. The table has 150,000 or so distinct CDR3 sequences, about two fifths seen once; the top ten hold roughly a fifth. Trimming took 0 bases from V and 4 from J, leaving 15 bases between them. CDR1 and CDR2 from the germline V gene are DFQATT and SNEGSKA (reference sequence). CDR3 length equals 15 residues. Material: glioma tissue, nonneoplastic brain tissue, or PBMCs (not recorded which). V gene TRBV20-1 combines with J gene TRBJ1-1; TRBD1 is a possible D gene (6 bases). This sequence originates from a human donor with low-grade glioma or glioblastoma, undergoing nonglioma brain surgery, or in good health (not recorded which). The CDR3: CSARDTGGRSTEAFF. CDR3 sequence (DNA): TGCAGTGCTAGAGATACGGGGGGGCGCAGCACTGAAGCTTTCTTT.